This T cell receptor beta chain was identified in a study of identical twins. Study-wide results and caveats: Zero-insertion analyses could be partly confounded by invariant MAIT and iNKT cells. Models underestimated TCR alpha sharing (out-of-frame) in monozygotic twins. Beta clonotypes that were abundant in cord blood contained fewer insertions, a pattern absent from memory repertoires.

TCRdb re-derived calls from the 5' RACE reads in MiXCR, one entry per CDR3 protein. The sample holds 1.5 million to 2 million distinct CDR3 sequences, less than 35% seen once. The CDR3 runs 14 residues. CDR1 LGHDT and CDR2 YNNKEL come from the germline V gene (reference sequence). Trimming left V 3 bases short and J 7 bases short, with 10 bases between. A word on this clonotype: Its specificity is unknown.

The sequence derives from a newborn girl in good health. Sequencing used cord blood. The V gene is TRBV3-1, the J gene TRBJ1-6; no firm D call. CDR3 bases: TGTGCCAGCAGCCAGGACCCGGGGAATTCACCCCTCCACTTT. Translated, it gives CASSQDPGNSPLHF. The variable domain in full, completed from reference TRBV3-1 and TRBJ1-6, reads DTAVSQTPKYLVTQMGNDKSIKCEQNLGHDTMYWYKQDSKKFLKIMFSYNNKELIINETVPNRFSPKSPDKAHLNLHINSLELGDSAVYFCASSQDPGNSPLHFGNGTRLTVT.